The 7 T cell receptor beta chains presented below share a single source sample, sequenced in a study of shared clonotypes between healthy human individuals. Method: immunoSEQ multiplex PCR; TCRdb's copy keeps in-frame clones and lacks some. The profile shows over 2 million clones, about 94% of them singletons. CD45RO-negative cells were positively selected for CCR7, leaving out terminally differentiated effector memory CD45RA+ cells. The sample was naive CD8+ T cells sorted from blood. Source of these receptors: a man aged 18 to 30 in good health.

The chain combines TRBV6-6 with TRBJ2-3; tentative D call: TRBD2 (6 bases). The CDR3 sequence is 13 residues long. V lost 6 bases and J 12 bases, leaving 19 bases between the germline ends. Germline V CDR1 and CDR2: MNHNY, SVGAGI (reference sequence). In DNA, the CDR3 is TGTGCCAGCAGCTCGGGCGGGGATCCTAATCAGTATTTT. It yields the protein CASSSGGDPNQYF.

This clone appeared a single time. This chain joins TRBV29-1 and TRBJ2-1; D not certain. CDR3 size: 11 residues. Deletions cut 4 bases from V and 5 bases from J, with 6 bases between. The germline V gene encodes CDR1 SQVTM and CDR2 ANQGSEA. DNA for the CDR3: TGCAGCGTTGGACCAGACAATGAGCAGTTCTTC. This translates into CSVGPDNEQFF.

The chain uses TRBV5-1 and TRBJ2-2, with a possible D match to TRBD1 (5 bases). The CDR3 spans 13 residues. V was clipped by 2 bases and J by 10 bases, with 12 bases between them. Germline V gene lookup returns CDR1 SGHRS and CDR2 YFSETQ. The CDR3 DNA sequence: TGCGCCAGCAGCTTCTGGGGCCCACCGGAGCTGTTTTTT. Translating gives CASSFWGPPELFF.

This clone has more than one count but fewer than ten. The chain has TRBV4-2 and TRBJ2-5; tentatively, D is TRBD2 (6 bases). The CDR3 is made up of 13 amino acids. CDR1 is LGHNA, CDR2 YNFKEQ, per germline. Trimming pared 5 bases from V and 4 bases from J, leaving 11 bases between. The CDR3 nucleotides read TGTGCCAGCAGCGCACTGGGAGGAGAGACCCAGTACTTC. This translates into CASSALGGETQYF.

On this clone itself: The sample has other DNA sequences that encode this CDR3 too. V and J are TRBV6-1 and TRBJ2-7; D not resolved. V was cut by 0 bases and J by 1 base, with 4 bases left in between. The CDR3 is 13 residues long. Germline values: CDR1 MNHNS, CDR2 SASEGT. CDR3 nucleotides: TGTGCCAGCAGTGAAGCCGGGTCCTACGAGCAGTACTTC. This codes for CASSEAGSYEQYF.

V and J are TRBV7-6 and TRBJ2-7; D unclear. Per the germline V gene, CDR1 is SGHVS and CDR2 is FNYEAQ. This CDR3 has 14 amino acids. Deletions cut 5 bases from V and 3 bases from J, with 14 bases between. CDR3 in amino acids: CASSPTLTDYEQYF. CDR3 sequence (DNA): TGTGCCAGCAGCCCGACGTTAACGGACTACGAGCAGTACTTC.

The table lists this clone with a count of one. J is TRBJ2-7 and V is TRBV6-6, with a possible D match to TRBD2 (6 bases). Deletions cut 6 bases from V and 5 bases from J, with 14 bases between. This CDR3 contains 13 residues. Germline CDR1 is MNHNY and CDR2 is SVGAGI (reference sequence). The CDR3 protein is CASSLRGTDEQYF. CDR3 DNA sequence: TGTGCCAGCAGCCTGCGGGGCACGGACGAGCAGTACTTC.